Listed below are T cell receptor beta chains from one sample, sequenced in a study of cytomegalovirus exposure and HLA in healthy donors. Data came from immunoSEQ multiplex PCR; TCRdb stores just in-frame clones and leaves some out. Of some 190,000 clones detected, roughly 79% appear once; the ten largest clones hold 1.6%. Sequencing input: PBMCs. These TCRs come from a woman aged 18-29 years in good health and CMV-seronegative. CDR3s include the opening cysteine and the closing phenylalanine or tryptophan.

v_call: TRBV2; cdr3_aa: CASRKTSGGSSYEQYF
v_call: TRBV28; cdr3_aa: CASSPRQGSRSGANVLTF
v_call: TRBV7-9; cdr3_aa: CASSPLADYNEQFF
v_call: TRBV28; cdr3_aa: CASSPRTSGSEQYF
v_call: TRBV6-1; cdr3_aa: CASSGIRGYEQYF
v_call: TRBV7-2; cdr3_aa: CASSFRVTNTGELFF
v_call: TRBV5-1; cdr3_aa: CASSLGANEQYF
v_call: TRBV5-4; cdr3_aa: CASSPGFNQPQHF
v_call: TRBV28; cdr3_aa: CASSLEREAVEQYF
v_call: TRBV2; cdr3_aa: CASMLEHSNQPQHF
v_call: TRBV2; cdr3_aa: CASSRQGGSYNEQFF
v_call: TRBV7-2; cdr3_aa: CASSPLPPYEQYF
v_call: TRBV6-5; cdr3_aa: CASSYSGTTYEQYF
v_call: TRBV5-4; cdr3_aa: CASSHHLPGGNSPLHF
v_call: TRBV6-1; cdr3_aa: CASSEGRGQVSMNTEAFF
v_call: TRBV7-3; cdr3_aa: CASSLGGLAGNEQFF
v_call: TRBV4-1; cdr3_aa: CASSQVPQVSTDTQYF
v_call: TRBV30; cdr3_aa: CAWSGQGNEQFF
v_call: TRBV30; cdr3_aa: CAWTYGGRDNNEQFF
v_call: TRBV5-1; cdr3_aa: CASRVLRETSGSYEQYF
v_call: TRBV6-4; cdr3_aa: CASSEGRSGQETQYF
v_call: TRBV9; cdr3_aa: CASSSTGGRWETQYF
v_call: TRBV6-1; cdr3_aa: CASSAKQGVRANEQFF
v_call: TRBV14; cdr3_aa: CASSQEFRLAVRSGADTQYF
v_call: TRBV19; cdr3_aa: CASSLPGTSYGYTF
v_call: TRBV10-1; cdr3_aa: CASSERPGNTIYF
v_call: TRBV7-2; cdr3_aa: CASSPRDRDYEQYF